This T cell receptor (beta chain) was sequenced for a study of blood T cell repertoires in COVID-19. Background on the study: The cDNA or gDNA used as material had been derived from T cells, B-cell-depleted T cells, or PBMCs.

Produced via immunoSEQ multiplex PCR; TCRdb's table is partial and in-frame only. This sample yields some 200,000 clones, of which 80% to 90% are seen a single time; around 0.76% belongs to the top ten. This clonotype was obtained from a woman aged 65 to 85 with acute or convalescent COVID-19. The sample comprised peripheral blood.

DNA for the CDR3: TGTGCCAGCAGCTACCTACAGGGGCAGCCCCAGCATTTT. It yields the protein CASSYLQGQPQHF. The chain recombines TRBV7-2 with TRBJ1-5, with 7 bases lining up with TRBD1. The CDR3 loop spans 13 amino acids. From germline, CDR1 is SGHTA and CDR2 FQGNSA. The junction had 4 bases not matched to a gene; V was cut back by 4 bases and J by 7 bases.